The source of this T cell receptor beta chain is a study of T cell changes during pregnancy in multiple sclerosis (dated by TCRdb to about 2019). Broadly, across the study: The study examined how the T cell repertoire changed over the course of pregnancy in women with multiple sclerosis.

With respect to this clone: There is no known antigen for this receptor. Base qualities are not recorded, but no much larger clone differs from it by a single base.

The library was generated by the immunoSEQ multiplex PCR assay. TCRdb holds this immuneACCESS table with in-frame rearrangements only. Some clones are missing; in checked studies, unresolved V genes explain under half, and the rest has no known cause. The sample table holds 50,000 to 75,000 clones, of which roughly 92% were seen once. The ten largest clones add up to around 2.5% of the sample. The CDR1 and CDR2 encoded by the germline V gene (reference sequence) are GTSNPN and SVGIG. V has 0 bases trimmed and J has 7 bases trimmed; junction bases matching no gene number 1. The CDR3, cysteine through phenylalanine, is 12 amino acids long. Here the CDR3 DNA is all that survives: 36 bases in frame from base 1.

The V and J segments used are TRBV30 and TRBJ2-7; TRBD2 aligns with 9 central bases. The material sequenced was CD8+ T cells from peripheral blood mononuclear cells, taken in the third trimester of pregnancy. This receptor was obtained from a female donor with multiple sclerosis, enrolled in a pregnancy study. DNA sequence: TGTGCCTGGAGTGTTAGCGGGAGTGAGCAGTACTTC. This encodes CAWSVSGSEQYF.